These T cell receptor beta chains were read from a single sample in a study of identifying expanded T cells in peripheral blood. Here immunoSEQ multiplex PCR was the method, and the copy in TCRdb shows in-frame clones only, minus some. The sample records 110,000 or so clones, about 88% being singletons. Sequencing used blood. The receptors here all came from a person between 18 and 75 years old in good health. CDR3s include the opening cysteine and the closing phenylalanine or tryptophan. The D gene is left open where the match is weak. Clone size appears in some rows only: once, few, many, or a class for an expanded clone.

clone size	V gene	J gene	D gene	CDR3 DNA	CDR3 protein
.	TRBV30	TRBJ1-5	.	TGTGCCTGGAGTCGAAATAGCAATCAGCCCCAGCATTTT	CAWSRNSNQPQHF
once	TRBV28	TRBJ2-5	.	TGTGCCAGCAGTTTATGGGTGACAGCCCAAGAGACCCAGTACTTC	CASSLWVTAQETQYF
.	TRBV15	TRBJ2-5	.	TGTGCCACCAGCAGGGACACCCAAGAGACCCAGTACTTC	CATSRDTQETQYF
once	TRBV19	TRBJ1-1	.	TGTGCCAGTAGTATTCCTGGGGGCGCGGTCACTGAAGCTTTCTTT	CASSIPGGAVTEAFF
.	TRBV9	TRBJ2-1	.	TGTGCCAGCAGCGTTTGGGGGCCACCATACAATGAGCAGTTCTTC	CASSVWGPPYNEQFF
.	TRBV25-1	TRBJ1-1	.	TGTGCCAGCAGTGAGGTGGCTATTGGTGAAGCTTTCTTT	CASSEVAIGEAFF
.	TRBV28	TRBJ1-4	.	TGTGCCAGCAGTTTCTTTGCAACTAATGAAAAACTGTTTTTT	CASSFFATNEKLFF
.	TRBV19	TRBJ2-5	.	TGTGCCAGTACCCCAGGAATCACCTCCTTCGAGACCCAGTACTTC	CASTPGITSFETQYF
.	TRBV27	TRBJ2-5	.	TGTGCCAGCAGCCCCGAGCGAACAGGGTGGGGGACCCAGTACTTC	CASSPERTGWGTQYF
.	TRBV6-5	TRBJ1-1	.	TGTGCCAGCAGTCCCCCAGGGAGTGGGGTCCCTGAAGCTTTCTTT	CASSPPGSGVPEAFF
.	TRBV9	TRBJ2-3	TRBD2	TGTGCCAGCAGCGTGTGGGGGGGAAGCACAGATACGCAGTATTTT	CASSVWGGSTDTQYF
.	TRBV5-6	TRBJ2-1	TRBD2	TGTGCCAGCAGCTTGGGGTCTGGCGGGAGTACCCACAATGAGCAGTTCTTC	CASSLGSGGSTHNEQFF
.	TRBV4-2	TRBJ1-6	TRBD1	TGTGCCAGCAGGTCCGGGACAGTTGGTTCACCCCTCCACTTT	CASRSGTVGSPLHF
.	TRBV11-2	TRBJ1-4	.	TGTGCCAGCAGCTTAGATCTCAACGAAAAACTGTTTTTT	CASSLDLNEKLFF
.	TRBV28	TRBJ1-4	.	TGTGCCAGCAGAGAGTCGACGGGACCAACTAATGAAAAACTGTTTTTT	CASRESTGPTNEKLFF
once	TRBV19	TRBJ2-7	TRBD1	TGTGCCAGCGAGGACAGGCAATACGAGCAGTACTTC	CASEDRQYEQYF